A single sample gave rise to the 5 T cell receptor beta chains below, sequenced in a study of blood T cell repertoires in COVID-19. The method was immunoSEQ multiplex PCR; TCRdb's version includes in-frame clones alone and lacks a portion of them. The data show approximately 260,000 clones, over 85% seen once. The sample comprised PBMCs or T cells enriched from blood (not recorded which). Receptors originate from a woman in her fifties or sixties who had recovered from COVID-19.

The chain joins TRBV10-3 to TRBJ1-1; 12 positions agree with TRBD1. Trimming took 3 bases from V and 4 from J; bases not matched to a gene: 6. This CDR3 is built from 16 residues. Germline V gene sequence: CDR1 ENHRY, CDR2 SYGVKD. Here the CDR3 reads CAISDSPGQGATEAFF. The DNA of the CDR3 is TGTGCCATCAGTGATTCCCCGGGACAGGGGGCCACTGAAGCTTTCTTT.

The J gene is TRBJ2-2, the V gene TRBV30, with 8 positions matching TRBD2. This CDR3 region has 15 residues. Germline values: CDR1 GTSNPN, CDR2 SVGIG (reference sequence). V gave up 3 bases and J gave up 5 bases; unmatched junction bases: 8. The CDR3 nucleotides read TGTGCCTGGAGATATCCGGGGGGGCGTACCGGGGAGCTGTTTTTT. Translating it yields CAWRYPGGRTGELFF.

This clone was found a few times. This rearrangement joins TRBV27 to TRBJ1-2; TRBD1 agrees at 11 bases. V was pared by 7 bases and J by 5 bases, with 15 bases of the junction left unmatched. Germline V gene sequence: CDR1 MNHEY, CDR2 SMNVEV (reference sequence). This CDR3 comprises 17 residues. This chain's CDR3 is CASKAELGQGEGYGYTF. The CDR3 nucleotides are TGTGCCAGCAAGGCAGAATTGGGACAGGGGGAGGGTTATGGCTACACCTTC.

The chain has TRBV5-1 and TRBJ2-3, with D maybe TRBD1 (6 bases). V shed 1 base and J shed 3 bases, with 15 bases lying between them. Germline CDR1 is SGHRS and CDR2 is YFSETQ. The CDR3 extends over 16 amino acids. CDR3: CASSLSRAGTTDTQYF. The CDR3 region has the DNA TGCGCCAGCAGCTTGTCTCGGGCCGGGACAACAGATACGCAGTATTTT.

This chain joins TRBV28 and TRBJ2-7; D is perhaps TRBD1 (6 bases). The germline CDR1 and CDR2 sequences are MDHEN and SYDVKM. This CDR3 has 16 residues. Deletions cut 3 bases from V and 3 bases from J, with 18 bases between. The CDR3 DNA sequence: TGTGCCAGCAGTTTTAGTGCTTGGGACACCAACTACGAGCAGTACTTC. Its protein is CASSFSAWDTNYEQYF.